This T cell receptor (beta chain) was profiled in a study of cytomegalovirus exposure and HLA in healthy donors. General study findings and limits: Reports described diagnosis of cytomegalovirus status by the classifier as highly specific and sensitive. It was approximately 170 TCR beta chains that were listed as cytomegalovirus-associated. Owing to their indistinguishability, certain V segments, notably TRBV6-2 and TRBV6-3, were excluded. Within the data, a cluster of highly shared sequence variants was likely a sequencing artifact.

Points on this clone: Its antigen is not known.

V shed 3 bases and J shed 4 bases, with 10 bases lying between them. Germline-derived CDR1 and CDR2 are SGHRS and YFSETQ. This CDR3 is 14 amino acids long. 13 Jbeta primers and 60 Vbeta primers were used for the PCR. Data came from immunoSEQ multiplex PCR; TCRdb stores just in-frame clones and leaves some out. The sample has 150,000 to 200,000 clones, around 76% seen once; the top ten hold about 2.1%. The sequence came from a female donor in good health and CMV-seronegative. This chain uses TRBV5-1 with TRBJ2-2, with unresolved D. The sample was PBMCs. The DNA for the CDR3 is TGCGCCAGCAGCTCTCAAGACTCCACCGGGGAGCTGTTTTTT. Translation: CASSSQDSTGELFF. The complete variable domain, with remaining parts taken from reference TRBV5-1 and TRBJ2-2, reads KAGVTQTPRYLIKTRGQQVTLSCSPISGHRSVSWYQQTPGQGLQFLFEYFSETQRNKGNFPGRFSGRQFSNSRSEMNVSTLELGDSALYLCASSSQDSTGELFFGEGSRLTVL.